Listed below are T cell receptor beta chains from one sample, sequenced in a study of shared clonotypes between healthy human individuals. TCRdb keeps only in-frame clones here, not all; method: immunoSEQ multiplex PCR. The table lists some 740,000 clones, 92% of them singletons. Sequenced input: naive CD8+ T cells sorted from blood. These receptors all come from a man younger than 40 in good health. Each CDR3 is given with its conserved first and last residue. A D gene is named only where the DNA matches it firmly. Size is omitted from some rows. Given values are once, few, many or a class for expanded clones.

clone_size	v_call	d_call	j_call	cdr3_length	cdr3_nt	cdr3_aa
-	TRBV27	TRBD2	TRBJ2-2	15	TGTGCCAGCAGTTCACTAGCGAGGAACACCGGGGAGCTGTTTTTT	CASSSLARNTGELFF
-	TRBV13	-	TRBJ2-1	11	TGTGCCAGCAGCTTTCGTGATGAGCAGTTCTTC	CASSFRDEQFF
-	TRBV7-9	-	TRBJ2-7	13	TGTGCCAGCAGCCCCCCCTTTCCAGCCGAGCAGTACTTC	CASSPPFPAEQYF
-	TRBV7-9	-	TRBJ2-1	12	TGTGCCAGCAGCTCGGAGAACAATGAGCAGTTCTTC	CASSSENNEQFF
-	TRBV11-2	-	TRBJ2-7	12	TGTGCCAGCAGCTTATATTCTGGCGAGCAGTACTTC	CASSLYSGEQYF
-	TRBV29-1	TRBD2	TRBJ2-1	13	TGCAGCGTTGAACCTAGCGGGAGCTATGAGCAGTTCTTC	CSVEPSGSYEQFF
-	TRBV7-9	-	TRBJ2-2	13	TGTGCCAGCAGCTTAACCCGGGAGATGGAGCTGTTTTTT	CASSLTREMELFF
-	TRBV9	-	TRBJ2-2	13	TGTGCCAGCAGCGTAGAGATCACCGGGGAGCTGTTTTTT	CASSVEITGELFF
-	TRBV13	TRBD2	TRBJ2-3	18	TGTGCCAGCAGCTTAAATACCGTGATTAGCGGGACCACAGATACGCAGTATTTT	CASSLNTVISGTTDTQYF
-	TRBV7-3	TRBD1	TRBJ2-1	14	TGTGCCAGCAGCCCCCTTGGGACAGGCAATGAGCAGTTCTTC	CASSPLGTGNEQFF
-	TRBV7-9	-	TRBJ2-7	17	TGTGCCAGCAGCTTAGCGCTCAGTATAGGGAGCTCCTACGAGCAGTACTTC	CASSLALSIGSSYEQYF
-	TRBV10-3	-	TRBJ2-1	17	TGTGCCATCAGTGAGTCCGGTCAGGACGTTATCCCGGATGAGCAGTTCTTC	CAISESGQDVIPDEQFF
-	TRBV19	TRBD1	TRBJ2-7	15	TGTGCCAGTAGTATCAGGGGACAGGGAACCTACGAGCAGTACTTC	CASSIRGQGTYEQYF
-	TRBV7-9	TRBD2	TRBJ2-3	15	TGTGCCAGCAGCCGGACTAGCGGGAGAACAGATACGCAGTATTTT	CASSRTSGRTDTQYF
-	TRBV11-2	-	TRBJ2-7	13	TGTGCCAGCAGCTTAGGCGCATGGTGGGAGCAGTACTTC	CASSLGAWWEQYF
-	TRBV14	TRBD2	TRBJ2-7	15	TGTGCCAGCAGCCGTAGCGGGAGGAACTCCTACGAGCAGTACTTC	CASSRSGRNSYEQYF
-	TRBV27	TRBD1	TRBJ2-7	15	TGTGCCAGCAGTCTCCACGGACAGGGTTTCTACGAGCAGTACTTC	CASSLHGQGFYEQYF
-	TRBV2	-	TRBJ1-3	14	TGTGCCAAATCCGGGACGGTCTCTGGAAACACCATATATTTT	CAKSGTVSGNTIYF
-	TRBV16	-	TRBJ2-3	16	TGTGCCAGCAGCCAATCTGTGCAGGGGTGGACAGATACGCAGTATTTT	CASSQSVQGWTDTQYF
-	TRBV18	-	TRBJ2-7	16	TGTGCCAGCTCACCACCGTTGGCAGGGAATGCCTACGAGCAGTACTTC	CASSPPLAGNAYEQYF
-	TRBV5-1	TRBD1	TRBJ2-5	17	TGCGCCAGCAGCCCTAGTGTGGGACAGGGGATTCAAGAGACCCAGTACTTC	CASSPSVGQGIQETQYF
-	TRBV27	-	TRBJ1-1	13	TGTGCCAGCAGTTACGGGGGGCACACTGAAGCTTTCTTT	CASSYGGHTEAFF
once	TRBV4-3	-	TRBJ1-2	15	TGCGCCAGCAGCCGGGACCCCGGGGATAACTATGGCTACACCTTC	CASSRDPGDNYGYTF
few	TRBV7-2	-	TRBJ2-5	12	TGTGCCAGCAGCTTAGATTGGGAGACCCAGTACTTC	CASSLDWETQYF
once	TRBV30	-	TRBJ1-5	16	TGTGCCTGGCCGCTCAGGGTTCGAGGTGGCAATCAGCCCCAGCATTTT	CAWPLRVRGGNQPQHF
-	TRBV29-1	-	TRBJ1-3	14	TGCAGCATCAAGCAGGATTATTCTGGAAACACCATATATTTT	CSIKQDYSGNTIYF